The clone carrying this TCR beta chain was recorded many times. V lost 3 bases to trimming and J lost 1 base, with 6 bases between them. Germline CDR1 reads MNHNS; CDR2 reads SASEGT. The CDR3 contains 13 residues. In TCRdb, the 5' RACE reads were re-called with MiXCR into one record per CDR3 protein. The table lists under 85,000 distinct CDR3 sequences, 14% of them singletons. These data come from a study of early T cells in non-severe SARS-CoV-2 infection. Background on the study: Sequencing targeted bulk RNA from unsorted whole blood, leaving chains unpaired.

This clonotype was obtained from an adult who was a healthcare worker with PCR-confirmed SARS-CoV-2 infection or an uninfected control (not recorded which). The rearrangement joins TRBV6-1 to TRBJ1-1, with D uncertain. Specimen: whole blood. Here the CDR3 reads CASSDPRNTEAFF. DNA of the CDR3: TGTGCCAGCAGTGATCCGCGGAACACTGAAGCTTTCTTT.